This T cell receptor beta chain was identified during a study of T cells expressing NK-cell markers. Across the whole study: Seven HCMV-seropositive donors and one seronegative donor made up the eight sequenced donors.

It was by 5'RACE template switching with UMIs that TCR beta cDNA was made. Each CDR3 protein gets one entry in TCRdb, which reprocessed the 5' RACE reads and gives no DNA. The sample has roughly 390,000 distinct CDR3 sequences; the top ten hold approximately 12%. Germline-derived CDR1 and CDR2 are MNHEY and SMNVEV (reference sequence). The CDR3 is made up of 12 amino acids. J is TRBJ2-3 and V is TRBV27; TCRdb proposes TRBD2, but this gene call is untestable without DNA. This clonotype was obtained from a woman in her forties or fifties in good health. Sequencing used blood T cells: a sorted CD56 or NKG2C T cell subset, CD4+ or CD8+ T cells, or bulk PBMC T cells (not recorded which). The CDR3 reads CVAGRLIDTQYF.